This T cell receptor (beta chain) came from a study of T cells after posttransplantation cyclophosphamide. This clone was seen only a few times. This CDR3 spans 20 amino acids. Germline loops: CDR1 SQVTM, CDR2 ANQGSEA. After removal of 0 bases from V and 4 bases from J, the junction contained 18 bases not matched to a gene. Measured with immunoSEQ multiplex PCR; TCRdb has only the in-frame clones, and not every one. Recorded here are around 34,000 clones, none singletons. This chain connects TRBV29-1 to TRBJ2-1, with 10 bases identical to TRBD1. The TCR comes from a woman aged 50 to 60 in good health and a related stem cell transplant donor. The sequencing sample was made of PBMCs. The DNA for the CDR3 is TGCAGCGTTGAAGACGGAGAGGACAGGGGGTTTGGCCCCGTATACAATGAGCAGTTCTTC. Its protein is CSVEDGEDRGFGPVYNEQFF.